These 21 T cell receptor beta chains were sequenced from one sample in a study of human thymus T cells. Thymic samples were excised during corrective heart operations. Here immunoSEQ multiplex PCR was the method, and the copy in TCRdb shows in-frame clones only, minus some. The sample has roughly 120,000 clones; around 94% are singletons. The specimen was thymus tissue. These receptors came from a boy under two years old with a congenital heart defect but otherwise immunologically healthy.

CDR3 amino acids: CASSFMGRTEAFF. The CDR3 DNA reads TGTGCCAGCAGCTTCATGGGGCGTACTGAAGCTTTCTTT. V usage is TRBV5-5 and J usage is TRBJ1-1; a weak D match, TRBD1 (5 bases). The CDR3 runs 13 residues. Germline V gives CDR1 SGHKS, CDR2 YYEKEE (reference sequence). V gave up 2 bases and J gave up 5 bases, with 10 bases separating them.

The rearrangement joins TRBV5-1 to TRBJ2-7, with D possibly TRBD1 on 6 matching bases. V lost 0 bases, J lost 1 base, and 11 bases lay in between. The CDR3 totals 15 residues. Germline lookup yields CDR1 SGHRS and CDR2 YFSETQ. The CDR3 DNA sequence: TGCGCCAGCAGCTTGGCCAGGGGTGCGTCCTACGAGCAGTACTTC. Translation: CASSLARGASYEQYF. The whole variable domain, filled in from reference TRBV5-1 and TRBJ2-7, reads KAGVTQTPRYLIKTRGQQVTLSCSPISGHRSVSWYQQTPGQGLQFLFEYFSETQRNKGNFPGRFSGRQFSNSRSEMNVSTLELGDSALYLCASSLARGASYEQYFGPGTRLTVT.

V is TRBV4-2 and J is TRBJ2-6; D remains ambiguous. Trimming cost V 0 bases and J 2 bases, with 14 bases left between them. The CDR3 runs to 18 residues. From germline, CDR1 is LGHNA and CDR2 YNFKEQ. CDR3 coding DNA: TGTGCCAGCAGCCAAGATTTTTTTGGGATCACTGGGGCCAACGTCCTGACTTTC. Translating gives CASSQDFFGITGANVLTF.

V and J are TRBV2 and TRBJ2-3; no clear D. Trimming left V 0 bases short and J 2 bases short, with 9 bases between. The CDR3 covers 15 residues. Per germline, CDR1 SNHLY and CDR2 FYNNEI. The CDR3 DNA reads TGTGCCAGCAGTGAAGCGCGCCCCAACACAGATACGCAGTATTTT. It codes for CASSEARPNTDTQYF.

V and J are TRBV6-1 and TRBJ1-1; maybe TRBD1 (5 bases). The germline V gene encodes CDR1 MNHNS and CDR2 SASEGT. The germline V and J ends were trimmed by 1 base and 6 bases, with 27 bases remaining between them. The CDR3 runs 19 residues. Here the CDR3 reads CASSEEMVILGFRGAEAFF. The CDR3 DNA reads TGTGCCAGCAGTGAAGAAATGGTAATCTTAGGCTTTCGGGGGGCTGAAGCTTTCTTT.

The rearrangement uses TRBV7-9 and TRBJ1-4; a weak D match, TRBD1 (5 bases). Trimming took 5 bases from V and 4 from J, leaving 17 bases between them. Germline V gene data show CDR1 as SEHNR and CDR2 as FQNEAQ (reference sequence). The CDR3 loop spans 16 amino acids. This chain's CDR3 is CASSRDPRDGNEKLFF. The CDR3 coding sequence is TGTGCCAGCAGCCGAGACCCCCGGGACGGTAATGAAAAACTGTTTTTT.

V and J are TRBV6-4 and TRBJ2-3; D might be TRBD2 (6 bases). Trimming left V 4 bases short and J 0 bases short, with 14 bases between. Germline CDR1 reads MRHNA; CDR2 reads SNTAGT. The CDR3 has 16 amino acids. The CDR3 DNA sequence: TGTGCCAGCAGTGCTTACCTAGCGATTAGCACAGATACGCAGTATTTT. This translates into CASSAYLAISTDTQYF.

Here the CDR3 reads CASSLALTGGGPQHF. The CDR3 DNA reads as TGTGCCAGCAGCTTGGCCTTGACGGGTGGAGGGCCCCAGCATTTT. J is TRBJ1-5 and V is TRBV5-6; D gene ambiguous. Trimming cost V 0 bases and J 9 bases, with 16 bases left between them. CDR3 length: 15 amino acids. From germline, CDR1 is SGHDT and CDR2 YYEEEE.

This sequence joins TRBV11-2 and TRBJ1-2; TRBD1 is a possible D gene (5 bases). V lost 3 bases to trimming and J lost 3 bases, with 17 bases between them. The CDR3 is 16 residues long. Germline V gene lookup returns CDR1 SGHAT and CDR2 FQNNGV. The CDR3 is CASSLIGRDPYYGYTF. DNA for the CDR3: TGTGCCAGCAGCTTGATTGGCAGGGACCCATACTATGGCTACACCTTC.

The DNA of the CDR3 is TGTGCCAGCAGCTCCTTTCGGACAGGGCGTACTGAAGCTTTCTTT. This codes for CASSSFRTGRTEAFF. The chain employs TRBV7-8 and TRBJ1-1, with 8 bases identical to TRBD1. The germline V gene encodes CDR1 SGHVS and CDR2 FQNEAQ. CDR3 length: 15 residues. Trimming cost V 4 bases and J 5 bases; bases outside gene matches: 9.

This clone was counted a single time. The chain has TRBV19 and TRBJ2-7, with TRBD1 matching 7 bases. V lost 2 bases and J lost 3; bases outside the gene matches: 13. Germline lookup yields CDR1 LNHDA and CDR2 SQIVND (reference sequence). CDR3 length equals 17 residues. The CDR3 sequence is CASSISGGQNGIYEQYF. In DNA form, the CDR3 reads TGTGCCAGTAGTATAAGTGGGGGACAGAATGGGATCTACGAGCAGTACTTC.

The rearrangement links TRBV5-1 to TRBJ1-6; a weak D match, TRBD1 (6 bases). From germline, CDR1 is SGHRS and CDR2 YFSETQ. The CDR3 is made up of 18 amino acids. Trimming shortened V by 4 bases and J by 0 bases, and 17 bases separated the two germline ends. DNA of the CDR3: TGCGCCAGCAGCACGACAGGACCTCGGAGCTCCTATAATTCACCCCTCCACTTT. Protein product: CASSTTGPRSSYNSPLHF.

The V call is TRBV4-2, the J call TRBJ1-4; 7 bases map to TRBD1. The trim removed 0 bases at V and 6 bases at J, leaving 4 bases unmatched. The CDR3 is made up of 15 amino acids. Germline assignment: CDR1 LGHNA and CDR2 YNFKEQ. CDR3 protein: CASSQDGQGDEKLFF. Written as DNA, the CDR3 is TGTGCCAGCAGCCAAGATGGGCAGGGGGATGAAAAACTGTTTTTT.

The rearrangement joins TRBV4-2 to TRBJ2-1, with a weak D call TRBD2 (5 bases). This CDR3 has 18 amino acids. Germline-derived CDR1 and CDR2 are LGHNA and YNFKEQ. V lost 4 bases to trimming and J lost 8 bases, with 27 bases between them. The CDR3 region is CASSLFTSTPRGLYEQFF. The CDR3 DNA sequence: TGTGCCAGCAGCCTCTTTACCTCGACACCCAGAGGGCTATATGAGCAGTTCTTC.

The genes are TRBV6-5 and TRBJ2-2, with D possibly TRBD2 on 5 matching bases. CDR3 size: 14 residues. With 4 bases removed from V and 3 bases from J, the gap between germline ends came to 9 bases. Looked up from germline, CDR1 is MNHEY and CDR2 is SVGAGI. The CDR3 bases are TGTGCCAGCAGTTGGGAGAGATACACCGGGGAGCTGTTTTTT. Its protein is CASSWERYTGELFF.

The gene calls are TRBV10-3 and TRBJ1-2, with a tentative D call TRBD1 (5 bases). V dropped 2 bases and J dropped 2 bases, with 6 bases sitting between them. CDR3 size: 13 residues. The germline V gene encodes CDR1 ENHRY and CDR2 SYGVKD. CDR3 nucleotide sequence: TGTGCCATCAGTGAGGCAGGGAACTATGGCTACACCTTC. As protein: CAISEAGNYGYTF.

This clone occurred once. The chain joins TRBV28 to TRBJ1-4; unclear D gene. V gave up 5 bases and J gave up 0 bases, with 10 bases separating them. This CDR3 is built from 15 residues. Germline V lookup: CDR1 MDHEN, CDR2 SYDVKM. The CDR3 protein is CASSPRPATNEKLFF. The CDR3 DNA reads TGTGCCAGCAGTCCCCGACCGGCAACTAATGAAAAACTGTTTTTT.

This clone was detected only once. The chain joins TRBV10-2 to TRBJ2-5, with D maybe TRBD1 (6 bases). V lost 2 bases and J lost 0, with 16 bases in between. The CDR3 has 17 amino acids. CDR1 and CDR2 (germline): WSHSY, SAAADI. CDR3 residues: CASSEPTARGYQETQYF. CDR3 nucleotides: TGCGCCAGCAGTGAGCCAACCGCTAGGGGGTACCAAGAGACCCAGTACTTC.

Only one count was recorded for this clone. This sequence joins TRBV7-9 and TRBJ1-2; D is undetermined. The germline V gene has CDR1 SEHNR and CDR2 FQNEAQ (reference sequence). V lost 1 base and J lost 6, with 21 bases in between. The CDR3 runs to 17 residues. CDR3 in amino acids: CASSLGGSDQFNHGYTF. The CDR3 nucleotides read TGTGCCAGCAGCTTAGGTGGGTCGGATCAATTTAATCATGGCTACACCTTC.

This sequence joins TRBV19 and TRBJ1-4, with TRBD1 matching over 8 bases. There are 14 residues in the CDR3. Unmatched junction bases numbered 6, after V lost 4 bases and J lost 8 bases. The germline CDR1 and CDR2 sequences are LNHDA and SQIVND (reference sequence). CDR3 sequence: CASSTRDRLEKLFF. Written as DNA, the CDR3 is TGTGCCAGTAGTACCCGGGACAGGCTGGAAAAACTGTTTTTT.

The rearrangement uses TRBV14 and TRBJ1-1; no definite D call. CDR3 length: 17 amino acids. From germline, CDR1 is SGHDN and CDR2 FVKESK. Trimming stripped 3 bases from V and 1 base from J, with 18 bases between. The CDR3 DNA sequence: TGTGCCAGCAGCCACGCCTCGATCCACGAATCGAACACTGAAGCTTTCTTT. Translation gives CASSHASIHESNTEAFF. Complete variable domain (other parts from reference TRBV14 and TRBJ1-1): EAGVTQFPSHSVIEKGQTVTLRCDPISGHDNLYWYRRVMGKEIKFLLHFVKESKQDESGMPNNRFLAERTGGTYSTLKVQPAELEDSGVYFCASSHASIHESNTEAFFGQGTRLTVV.